The 9 T cell receptor beta chains below come from one sample, sequenced in a study of patients and donors after allogeneic stem cell transplantation. MiXCR, applied by TCRdb to the RT-PCR reads, yields one record per CDR3 protein. The sample consists of fewer than 75,000 distinct CDR3 sequences, 13% of them appearing once. The sequenced sample was blood, either unsorted or a sorted T cell fraction (not recorded which). The receptors stem from a human donor who was either an allogeneic HSCT recipient or a stem cell or donor lymphocyte infusion donor (not recorded which). It is not recorded whose cells these are; they may come from a transplant donor.

This clonotype was found a few times. This chain links TRBV27 with TRBJ2-1, with 8 bases aligning to TRBD1. After removal of 4 bases from V and 9 bases from J, the junction contained 2 bases not matched to a gene. This CDR3 region has 12 residues. Germline V gene data show CDR1 as MNHEY and CDR2 as SMNVEV (reference sequence). In nucleotides, the CDR3 is TGTGCCAGCAGTTCGACAGGGGCTGAGCAGTTCTTC. Protein sequence: CASSSTGAEQFF.

This clonotype has just one count. One junction end disagrees with the germline gene, perhaps due to a read error. This rearrangement joins TRBV20-1 to TRBJ1-1; TRBD1 is a possible D gene (5 bases). CDR3 length: 14 residues. Germline V gene lookup returns CDR1 DFQATT and CDR2 SNEGSKA (reference sequence). The CDR3 region is CSARGGRMNTKAFF. DNA for the CDR3: TGCAGTGCTAGAGGGGGACGAATGAACACTAAAGCTTTCTTT.

This clonotype has only a few counts. The junction shows a germline mismatch at one end, possibly a read error. The chain links TRBV7-7 to TRBJ2-5; D not certain. The CDR3 is made up of 14 amino acids. CDR1 is SSHAT, CDR2 FNYEAQ, per germline (reference sequence). This CDR3 reads CASSLGQPQETQYF. The CDR3 coding sequence is TGTGCTAGCAGCTTAGGGCAGCCCCAAGAGACCCAGTACTTC.

This chain uses TRBV18 with TRBJ2-7; 9 bases are a match to TRBD2. Germline V gives CDR1 KGHSH, CDR2 LQKENI. The J segment lost 3 bases and the V segment lost 5 bases, leaving 5 bases of the junction unmatched. CDR3 length equals 14 residues. CDR3 residues: CASSETSGYYEQYF. The DNA for the CDR3 is TGTGCCAGCTCAGAGACTAGCGGATACTACGAGCAGTACTTC.

This clonotype showed up many times. CDR3 region: CATSDLRVQYF. In DNA form, the CDR3 reads TGTGCCACCAGTGATTTACGAGTGCAGTACTTC. The chain has TRBV24-1 and TRBJ2-7; unclear D gene. The V end lost 1 base, the J end lost 9 bases, and 6 bases lay between the germline ends. The CDR3 is 11 residues long. Germline CDR1 and CDR2: KGHDR and SFDVKD.

The chain couples TRBV5-1 to TRBJ2-7; D might be TRBD1 or TRBD2, each matching 5 bases. Deletions cut 2 bases from V and 1 base from J, with 22 bases between. Germline V gene data show CDR1 as SGHRS and CDR2 as YFSETQ. The CDR3 covers 18 residues. The CDR3 DNA reads TGCGCCAGCAGCTTACGAGGGAAGGGGACGCAGCTTTCCTACGAGCAGTACTTC. It translates to CASSLRGKGTQLSYEQYF. Full variable domain (missing parts from reference TRBV5-1 and TRBJ2-7): KAGVTQTPRYLIKTRGQQVTLSCSPISGHRSVSWYQQTPGQGLQFLFEYFSETQRNKGNFPGRFSGRQFSNSRSEMNVSTLELGDSALYLCASSLRGKGTQLSYEQYFGPGTRLTVT.

CDR3 protein: CASSSSSGRLANEQFF. CDR3 nucleotides: TGTGCCAGCAGCTCCTCTAGCGGGAGGCTAGCCAATGAGCAGTTCTTC. The V and J genes are TRBV7-9 and TRBJ2-1; 11 bases agree with TRBD2. J lost 6 bases, V lost 4 bases, and 8 bases had no gene match. The CDR3 totals 16 residues. Germline values: CDR1 SEHNR, CDR2 FQNEAQ (reference sequence).

In this sample, this clonotype turned up a few times. The chain couples TRBV10-3 to TRBJ2-1, with 7 positions matching TRBD2. This CDR3 region has 16 residues. V was clipped by 0 bases and J by 3 bases; unmatched bases: 5. From germline, CDR1 is ENHRY and CDR2 SYGVKD. This CDR3 is CAISESREDLYNEQFF. Written as DNA, the CDR3 is TGTGCCATCAGTGAGTCCCGGGAGGACCTCTACAATGAGCAGTTCTTC.

The chain joins TRBV13 to TRBJ2-2; D perhaps matches TRBD1 (6 bases). V was trimmed by 5 bases and J by 6 bases, leaving 16 bases between them. There are 15 residues in the CDR3. Germline V gene sequence: CDR1 PRHDT, CDR2 FYEKMQ (reference sequence). The DNA for the CDR3 is TGTGCCAGCAGCGGATACAGGGATTTAGCCGGGGAGCTGTTTTTT. Translated, it gives CASSGYRDLAGELFF.